The 21 T cell receptor beta chains reported below all come from one sample, sequenced in a study of CD8+ T cells in alopecia areata. cDNA reverse transcribed from extracted RNA served as the sequencing template. Only in-frame clones appear in the TCRdb table, and some are missing; sequencing was by immunoSEQ multiplex PCR. The sample includes 120,000 to 150,000 clones, about 86% seen only once; the top ten take 13%. Documented treatment: oral pan-JAK inhibitor, 5-10 mg twice daily. The source was CD8+ T cells sorted from blood, collected at week 4, from a patient treated with tofacitinib. The source of these receptors is a human donor with alopecia areata.

The CDR3 DNA follows: TGTGCCAGCAGTTACTCTGCTGGGACGGACCAAGAGACCCAGTACTTC. Its translation: CASSYSAGTDQETQYF. The V and J genes are TRBV6-6 and TRBJ2-5; D may correspond to TRBD1 or TRBD2 (5 bases each). Trimming took 0 bases from V and 0 from J, leaving 11 bases between them. The CDR3 consists of 16 residues. Germline CDR1 reads MNHNY; CDR2 reads SVGAGI (reference sequence).

This clone was seen just once. This chain joins TRBV2 and TRBJ1-2, with 7 bases that match TRBD1. V shed 2 bases and J 3 bases; nucleotides not matched to a gene: 12. The CDR3 covers 17 residues. CDR1 is SNHLY and CDR2 is FYNNEI in the germline V gene. CDR3 residues: CASSEFWSGGDDYGYTF. The CDR3 coding sequence is TGTGCCAGCAGTGAATTTTGGTCAGGGGGAGACGACTATGGCTACACCTTC.

This rearrangement joins TRBV10-3 to TRBJ2-7, with D perhaps matching TRBD1 or TRBD2 (5 bases each). The germline V gene encodes CDR1 ENHRY and CDR2 SYGVKD. V lost 2 bases and J 6 bases, leaving 5 bases between the germline ends. This CDR3 has 11 residues. The CDR3 here is CAISEGGEQYF. The CDR3 DNA reads as TGTGCCATCAGTGAGGGGGGCGAGCAGTACTTC.

The chain employs TRBV7-9 and TRBJ1-5; D is possibly TRBD1 (5 bases). Between the trimmed V and J ends, which lost 5 bases and 0 bases, there was a span of 14 bases. The length of the CDR3 is 16 residues. CDR1 is SEHNR, CDR2 FQNEAQ, per germline (reference sequence). The CDR3: CASSTGTEYSNQPQHF. For the CDR3, the DNA is TGTGCCAGCAGCACCGGGACCGAATATAGCAATCAGCCCCAGCATTTT.

This clone has just one count. The V call is TRBV5-1, the J call TRBJ1-5; D gene ambiguous. V was trimmed by 0 bases and J by 0 bases, leaving 7 bases between them. This CDR3 region has 15 residues. Germline values: CDR1 SGHRS, CDR2 YFSETQ. In DNA, the CDR3 is TGCGCCAGCAGCTTGGGGGAAATTAGCAATCAGCCCCAGCATTTT. Protein: CASSLGEISNQPQHF.

The chain employs TRBV4-1 and TRBJ2-1; D may be TRBD2 (5 bases). The CDR3 has 12 residues. Germline lookup yields CDR1 MGHRA and CDR2 YSYEKL. The V gene lost 3 bases and the J gene lost 15 bases, with 15 bases spanning the gap. CDR3 sequence reads: CASSHVEGKWFF. The CDR3 bases are TGCGCCAGCAGCCATGTCGAGGGAAAATGGTTCTTC.

This clone is a singleton in its sample. The chain combines TRBV7-8 with TRBJ1-2; D is unclear. The CDR3 consists of 13 residues. Trimming cost V 5 bases and J 4 bases, with 11 bases left between them. Germline CDR1 is SGHVS and CDR2 is FQNEAQ. CDR3 region: CASSPTLSYGYTF. CDR3 DNA: TGTGCCAGCAGCCCGACACTGTCCTATGGCTACACCTTC.

The rearrangement links TRBV4-1 to TRBJ2-3; 11 bases agree with TRBD2. The CDR3 length is 16 residues. Germline lookup yields CDR1 MGHRA and CDR2 YSYEKL. V was pared by 5 bases and J by 4 bases, with 8 bases of the junction left unmatched. CDR3 protein: CASSITSGSGADTQYF. Here the CDR3 DNA reads TGCGCCAGCAGCATTACTAGCGGGAGTGGAGCAGATACGCAGTATTTT.

The J gene is TRBJ1-2, the V gene TRBV4-1; D gene uncertain. Germline lookup yields CDR1 MGHRA and CDR2 YSYEKL. Trimming took off 3 bases at V and 2 bases at J, with 13 bases between the two ends. The CDR3 spans 15 residues. The chain's CDR3 is CASSHNMGSNYGYTF. CDR3 in DNA: TGCGCCAGCAGCCACAACATGGGCAGCAACTATGGCTACACCTTC.

As DNA, the CDR3 is TGTGCCAGCAGTTTTGATAACAGACCCTACGAGCAGTACTTC. It is translated as CASSFDNRPYEQYF. The chain recombines TRBV27 with TRBJ2-7; D call uncertain. Germline V gene lookup returns CDR1 MNHEY and CDR2 SMNVEV (reference sequence). V was clipped by 3 bases and J by 2 bases, with 11 bases between them. The CDR3 covers 14 residues.

J is TRBJ2-1 and V is TRBV18; the D is unclear. CDR3 length: 14 amino acids. Between the trimmed V and J ends, which lost 6 bases and 5 bases, there was a span of 14 bases. Germline lookup yields CDR1 KGHSH and CDR2 LQKENI. The CDR3 protein is CASSPGEWDNEQFF. CDR3 nucleotide sequence: TGTGCCAGCTCCCCCGGTGAATGGGACAATGAGCAGTTCTTC. The whole variable domain, filled in from reference TRBV18 and TRBJ2-1, reads NAGVMQNPRHLVRRRGQEARLRCSPMKGHSHVYWYRQLPEEGLKFMVYLQKENIIDESGMPKERFSAEFPKEGPSILRIQQVVRGDSAAYFCASSPGEWDNEQFFGPGTRLTVL.

The chain links TRBV4-1 to TRBJ2-1; 9 bases map to TRBD2. The CDR3 runs to 15 residues. In germline, CDR1 is MGHRA, CDR2 YSYEKL. Unmatched junction bases numbered 4, after V lost 1 base and J lost 6 bases. The CDR3 spells CASSQVVSGSNEQFF. As DNA, the CDR3 is TGCGCCAGCAGCCAAGTCGTTAGCGGGAGCAATGAGCAGTTCTTC.

This chain uses TRBV29-1 with TRBJ2-7; 9 bases line up with TRBD2. The V segment lost 3 bases and the J segment 1 base; nucleotides outside the gene matches: 4. The CDR3 length is 14 residues. Looked up from germline, CDR1 is SQVTM and CDR2 is ANQGSEA. For the CDR3, the DNA is TGCAGCGTTGAGAGTAGCGGGAGATCCTACGAGCAGTACTTC. As protein: CSVESSGRSYEQYF.

In its sample, this clone was seen once. The chain uses TRBV14 and TRBJ2-7; D is perhaps TRBD2 (6 bases). Trimming shortened V by 4 bases and J by 3 bases, and 13 bases separated the two germline ends. There are 14 residues in the CDR3. The germline gives CDR1 SGHDN, CDR2 FVKESK. CDR3 residues: CASSLEEDYYEQYF. In nucleotides, the CDR3 is TGTGCCAGCAGCCTGGAAGAGGACTACTACGAGCAGTACTTC.

V usage is TRBV29-1 and J usage is TRBJ2-7; 12 bases are shared with TRBD1. Germline V lookup: CDR1 SQVTM, CDR2 ANQGSEA. CDR3 size: 14 residues. V dropped 2 bases and J dropped 4; count of bases not matched to a gene: 3. In nucleotides, the CDR3 is TGCAGCGTTGAATTGGGACAGGGGGCATACGAGCAGTACTTC. Its protein product is CSVELGQGAYEQYF.

V and J are TRBV29-1 and TRBJ2-2; 10 positions agree with TRBD1. Germline V CDR1 and CDR2: SQVTM, ANQGSEA. The CDR3 is 17 residues long. The J segment lost 4 bases and the V segment lost 2 bases, leaving 10 bases of the junction unmatched. The CDR3 reads CSVEFDGTGEGTGELFF. CDR3 sequence (DNA): TGCAGCGTTGAATTTGACGGGACAGGGGAGGGCACCGGGGAGCTGTTTTTT.

This rearrangement joins TRBV7-9 to TRBJ1-5, with a tentative D call TRBD1 (6 bases). CDR1 is SEHNR, CDR2 FQNEAQ, per germline (reference sequence). The length of the CDR3 is 17 residues. The V end lost 5 bases, the J end lost 2 bases, and 19 bases lay between the germline ends. CDR3 protein: CASSVDAGGFGNQPQHF. The CDR3 DNA reads TGTGCCAGCAGCGTCGATGCGGGGGGCTTTGGCAATCAGCCCCAGCATTTT.

The chain employs TRBV7-2 and TRBJ1-2; D is uncertain. In germline, CDR1 is SGHTA, CDR2 FQGNSA. CDR3 length: 13 residues. Between the trimmed V and J ends, which lost 5 bases and 3 bases, there was a span of 10 bases. The CDR3 sequence is CASSLGWHYGYTF. For the CDR3, the DNA is TGTGCCAGCAGCCTCGGGTGGCACTATGGCTACACCTTC.

V is TRBV6-1 and J is TRBJ2-1; 10 bases are a match to TRBD2. This CDR3 spans 16 amino acids. V was pared by 2 bases and J by 3 bases, with 4 bases of the junction left unmatched. Germline CDR1 is MNHNS and CDR2 is SASEGT. In DNA form, the CDR3 reads TGTGCCAGCAGTGAAACCGGGACTAGCGTCTACAATGAGCAGTTCTTC. This codes for CASSETGTSVYNEQFF.

The gene calls are TRBV7-6 and TRBJ2-3; 8 bases are shared with TRBD2. The V gene's germline CDR1 is SGHVS and CDR2 FNYEAQ. CDR3 size: 15 residues. The V gene end was trimmed by 1 base and the J gene end by 5 bases; junction bases not matched to a gene: 5. CDR3 loop: CASSLVSGGGDTQYF. The CDR3 DNA reads TGTGCCAGCAGCTTAGTATCCGGGGGGGGAGATACGCAGTATTTT.

This sequence joins TRBV7-9 and TRBJ1-4; D not resolved. Trimming cost V 3 bases and J 9 bases, with 11 bases left between them. From germline, CDR1 is SEHNR and CDR2 FQNEAQ (reference sequence). The CDR3 consists of 13 residues. The CDR3 here is CASSFGGEQKLFF. CDR3 DNA: TGTGCCAGCAGCTTCGGCGGGGAGCAAAAACTGTTTTTT.